This passage covers 4 T cell receptor beta chains from one sample sequenced in a study of spatial heterogeneity in lung cancer. Regarding the study as a whole: Tumor mutation count correlated with how many alpha and beta TCRs expanded intratumorally.

These receptors are not linked to any known antigen. One entry per CDR3 protein, called by TCRdb with MiXCR from the 5' RACE reads. The sample includes fewer than 20,000 distinct CDR3 sequences, around 7% seen only once; the top ten take 15% to 20%. Time point denoted: sample taken at primary tumor resection. The sequencing used lung tumor tissue, collected at surgery. These TCRs come from a female donor with early-stage non-small cell lung cancer.

This clonotype counts as medium-sized. This chain uses TRBV24-1 with TRBJ1-2; D uncertain. From germline, CDR1 is KGHDR and CDR2 SFDVKD. The CDR3 spans 16 residues. Trimming cost V 0 bases and J 7 bases, with 17 bases left between them. The DNA for the CDR3 is TGTGCCACCAGTGATTTGCACCGACCAGTCGGCCTTGGCTACACCTTC. Translation: CATSDLHRPVGLGYTF.

This clonotype is deemed medium-sized (0.01 to 0.1%). The chain uses TRBV14 and TRBJ1-2; tentatively, D is TRBD1 (5 bases). Per the germline V gene, CDR1 is SGHDN and CDR2 is FVKESK. The V and J ends lost 0 bases and 4 bases respectively, with 9 bases between them. The CDR3 spans 14 residues. Here the CDR3 DNA reads TGTGCCAGCAGCCAAGAAGCCAGGGCCTATGGCTACACCTTC. It specifies CASSQEARAYGYTF.

There are many counts of this clonotype. The CDR3 here is CASSQLEAGDYNEQFF. Here the CDR3 DNA reads TGTGCCAGCAGCCAACTTGAGGCAGGGGACTACAATGAGCAGTTCTTC. The V and J genes are TRBV4-2 and TRBJ2-1, with D possibly TRBD1 on 6 matching bases. Germline values: CDR1 LGHNA, CDR2 YNFKEQ. The CDR3 loop spans 16 amino acids. Deletions cut 2 bases from V and 3 bases from J, with 14 bases between.

This clonotype has a count of ten or more. The chain employs TRBV5-5 and TRBJ2-7; D is tentatively TRBD1 or TRBD2 (5 bases each). The germline CDR1 and CDR2 sequences are SGHKS and YYEKEE (reference sequence). The CDR3 is 13 amino acids. V was shortened by 8 bases and J by 0 bases, with 12 bases between the two germline ends. CDR3 sequence reads: CASRDQSSYEQYF. The CDR3 nucleotides read TGTGCCAGTAGGGACCAGAGCTCCTACGAGCAGTACTTC.